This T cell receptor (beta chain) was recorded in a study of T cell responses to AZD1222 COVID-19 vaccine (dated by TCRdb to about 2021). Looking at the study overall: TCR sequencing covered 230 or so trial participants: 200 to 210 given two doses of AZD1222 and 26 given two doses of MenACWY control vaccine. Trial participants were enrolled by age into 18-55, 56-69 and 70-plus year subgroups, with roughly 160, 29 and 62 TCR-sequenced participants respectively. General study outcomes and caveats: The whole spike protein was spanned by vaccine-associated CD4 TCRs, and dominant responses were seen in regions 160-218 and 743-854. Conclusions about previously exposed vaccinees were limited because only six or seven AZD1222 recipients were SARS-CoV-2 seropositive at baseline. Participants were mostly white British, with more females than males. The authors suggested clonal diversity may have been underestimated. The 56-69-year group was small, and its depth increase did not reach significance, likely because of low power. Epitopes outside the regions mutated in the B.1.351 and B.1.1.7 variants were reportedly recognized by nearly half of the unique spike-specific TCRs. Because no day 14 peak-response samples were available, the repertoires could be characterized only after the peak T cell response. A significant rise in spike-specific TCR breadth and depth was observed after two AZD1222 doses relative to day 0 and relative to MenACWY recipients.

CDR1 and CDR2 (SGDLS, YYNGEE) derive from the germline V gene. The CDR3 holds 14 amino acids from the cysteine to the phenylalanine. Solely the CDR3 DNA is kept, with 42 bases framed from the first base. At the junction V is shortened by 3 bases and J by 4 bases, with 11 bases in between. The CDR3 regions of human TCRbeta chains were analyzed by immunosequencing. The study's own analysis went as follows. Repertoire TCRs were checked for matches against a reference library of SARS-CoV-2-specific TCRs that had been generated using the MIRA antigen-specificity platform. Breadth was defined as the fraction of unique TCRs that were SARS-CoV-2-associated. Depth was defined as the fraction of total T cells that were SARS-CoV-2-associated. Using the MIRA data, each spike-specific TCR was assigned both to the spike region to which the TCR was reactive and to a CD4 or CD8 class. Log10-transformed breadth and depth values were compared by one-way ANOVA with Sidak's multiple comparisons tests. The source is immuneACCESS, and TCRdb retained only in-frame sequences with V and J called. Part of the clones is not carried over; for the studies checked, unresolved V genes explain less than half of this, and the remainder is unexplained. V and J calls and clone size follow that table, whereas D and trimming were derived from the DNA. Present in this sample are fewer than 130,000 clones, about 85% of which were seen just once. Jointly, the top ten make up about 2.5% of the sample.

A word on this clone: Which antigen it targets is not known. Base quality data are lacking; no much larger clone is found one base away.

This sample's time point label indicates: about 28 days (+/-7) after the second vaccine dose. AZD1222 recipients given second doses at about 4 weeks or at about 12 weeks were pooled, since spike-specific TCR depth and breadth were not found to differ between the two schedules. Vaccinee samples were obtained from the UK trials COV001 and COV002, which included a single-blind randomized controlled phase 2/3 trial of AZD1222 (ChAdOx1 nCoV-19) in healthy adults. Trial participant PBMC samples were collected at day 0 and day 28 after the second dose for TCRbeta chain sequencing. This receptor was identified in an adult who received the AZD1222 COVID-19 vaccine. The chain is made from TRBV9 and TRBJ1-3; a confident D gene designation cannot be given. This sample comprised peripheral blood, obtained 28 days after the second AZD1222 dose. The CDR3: CASSASGVGNTIYF. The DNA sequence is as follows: TGTGCCAGCAGCGCCTCCGGGGTCGGAAACACCATATATTTT.